This TCR beta chain emerged from a study of T cell changes during pregnancy in multiple sclerosis (dated by TCRdb to the late 2010s). General notes on the study: The study examined how the T cell repertoire changed over the course of pregnancy in women with multiple sclerosis.

As regards this clone: What antigen it recognizes has not been identified. Base qualities are not at hand, and no much larger clone is one base apart.

Library preparation used the immunoSEQ multiplex PCR assay. TCRdb took this table from immuneACCESS and kept in-frame rearrangements with V and J called. Such tables lack part of the clones; where checked against another copy, unresolved V genes explain under half of the gap, and the rest is unexplained. In all, the sample holds 55,000 to 75,000 clones, and 91% of those were seen once. Clones ranked in the top ten supply over 2% of the sample. The germline V gene supplies CDR1 SGHRS and CDR2 YFSETQ. The CDR3 measures 13 amino acids from cysteine to phenylalanine. Only CDR3 DNA is held: 39 bases, read in frame from base 1. Trimming removed 2 bases from V and 0 bases from J, leaving 4 bases between the germline ends.

Rearrangement joined TRBV5-1 to TRBJ2-3, with an unclear D gene assignment. This receptor was taken from a female donor in good health, enrolled as a control in a pregnancy study. The source material was peripheral blood, sampled in the third trimester of pregnancy. The CDR3 protein: CASSFFSTDTQYF. The sequence in DNA is TGCGCCAGCAGCTTCTTTAGCACAGATACGCAGTATTTT. With the portions outside the CDR3 filled from the reference TRBV5-1 and TRBJ2-3 genes, the complete variable region becomes KAGVTQTPRYLIKTRGQQVTLSCSPISGHRSVSWYQQTPGQGLQFLFEYFSETQRNKGNFPGRFSGRQFSNSRSEMNVSTLELGDSALYLCASSFFSTDTQYFGPGTRLTVL.